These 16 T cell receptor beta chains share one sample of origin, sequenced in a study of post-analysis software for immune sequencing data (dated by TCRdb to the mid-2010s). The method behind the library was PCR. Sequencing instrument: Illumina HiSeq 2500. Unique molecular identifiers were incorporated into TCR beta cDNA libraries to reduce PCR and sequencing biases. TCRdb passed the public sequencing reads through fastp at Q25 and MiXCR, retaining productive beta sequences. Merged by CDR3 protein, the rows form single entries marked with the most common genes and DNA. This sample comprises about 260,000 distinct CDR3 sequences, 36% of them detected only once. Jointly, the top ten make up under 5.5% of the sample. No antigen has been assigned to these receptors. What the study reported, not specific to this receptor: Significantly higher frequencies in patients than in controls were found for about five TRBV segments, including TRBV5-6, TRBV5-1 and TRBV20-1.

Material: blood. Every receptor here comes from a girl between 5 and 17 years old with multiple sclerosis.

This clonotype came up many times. The CDR3 reads CASSWGQGADTQYF. The CDR3 bases are TGTGCCAGCAGCTGGGGACAGGGAGCAGATACGCAGTATTTT. The V gene is TRBV5-6, the J gene TRBJ2-3; TRBD1 aligns across 9 bases. V shed 3 bases and J 4 bases; nucleotides not matched to a gene: 3. CDR1 SGHDT and CDR2 YYEEEE come from the germline V gene. CDR3 length: 14 amino acids.

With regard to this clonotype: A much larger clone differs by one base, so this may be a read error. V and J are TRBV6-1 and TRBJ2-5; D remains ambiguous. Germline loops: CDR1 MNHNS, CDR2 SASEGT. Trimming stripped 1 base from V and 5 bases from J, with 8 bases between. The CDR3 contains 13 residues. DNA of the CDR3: TGTGCCAGCAGTGAAGTCAGAGGTGAGACCCAGTACTTC. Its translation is CASSEVRGETQYF.

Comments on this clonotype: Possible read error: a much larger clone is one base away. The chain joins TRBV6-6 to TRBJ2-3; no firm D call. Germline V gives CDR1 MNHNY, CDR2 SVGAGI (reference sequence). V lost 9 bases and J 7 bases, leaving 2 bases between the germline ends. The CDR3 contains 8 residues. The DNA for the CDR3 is TGTGCCAGGAATACGCAGTATTTT. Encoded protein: CARNTQYF.

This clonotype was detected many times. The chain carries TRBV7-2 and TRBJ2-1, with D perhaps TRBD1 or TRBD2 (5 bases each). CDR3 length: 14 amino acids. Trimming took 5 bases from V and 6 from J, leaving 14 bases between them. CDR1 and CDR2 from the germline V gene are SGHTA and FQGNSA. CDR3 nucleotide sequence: TGTGCCAGCAGCCGGGACGGGTTAATCAATGAGCAGTTCTTC. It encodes CASSRDGLINEQFF.

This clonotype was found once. This CDR3 reads CSVSTWRTDTQYF. CDR3 in DNA: TGCAGTGTATCGACTTGGAGGACAGATACGCAGTATTTT. This sequence joins TRBV20-1 and TRBJ2-3; D is possibly TRBD2 (5 bases). CDR1 is DFQATT, CDR2 SNEGSKA, per germline (reference sequence). The CDR3 is 13 residues long. With 7 bases removed from V and 3 bases from J, the gap between germline ends came to 14 bases.

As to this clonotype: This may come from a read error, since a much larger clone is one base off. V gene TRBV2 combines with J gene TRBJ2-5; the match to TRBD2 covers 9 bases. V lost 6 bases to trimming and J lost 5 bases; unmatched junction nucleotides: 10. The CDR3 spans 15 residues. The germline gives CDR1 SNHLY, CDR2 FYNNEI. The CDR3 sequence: CASSLKWTSAETQYF. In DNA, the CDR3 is TGTGCCAGCAGCTTGAAATGGACTAGCGCGGAGACCCAGTACTTC.

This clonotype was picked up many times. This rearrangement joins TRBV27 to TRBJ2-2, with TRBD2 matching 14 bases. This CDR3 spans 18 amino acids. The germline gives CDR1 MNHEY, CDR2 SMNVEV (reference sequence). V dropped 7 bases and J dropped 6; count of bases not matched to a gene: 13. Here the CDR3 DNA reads TGTGCCAGCACCGGGCGACTAGCGGGGGGGCCATTGGCCGGGGAGCTGTTTTTT. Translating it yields CASTGRLAGGPLAGELFF.

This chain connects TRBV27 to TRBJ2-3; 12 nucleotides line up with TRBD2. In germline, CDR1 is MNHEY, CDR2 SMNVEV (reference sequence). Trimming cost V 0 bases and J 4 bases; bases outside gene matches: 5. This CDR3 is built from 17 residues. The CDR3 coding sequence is TGTGCCAGCAGTTTATCCCTCGGACTAGCGGGATCAGATACGCAGTATTTT. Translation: CASSLSLGLAGSDTQYF.

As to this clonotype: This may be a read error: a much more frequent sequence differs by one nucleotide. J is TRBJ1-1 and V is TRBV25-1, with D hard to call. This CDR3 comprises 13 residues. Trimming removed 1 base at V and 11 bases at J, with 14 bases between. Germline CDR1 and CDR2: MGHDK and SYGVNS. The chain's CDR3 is CASSEFSRLAAFF. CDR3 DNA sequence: TGTGCCAGCAGTGAATTTAGCAGGCTGGCGGCTTTCTTT.

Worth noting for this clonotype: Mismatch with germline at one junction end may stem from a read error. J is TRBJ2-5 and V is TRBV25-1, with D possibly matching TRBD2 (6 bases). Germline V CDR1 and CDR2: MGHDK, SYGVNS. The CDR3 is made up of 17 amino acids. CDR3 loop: CTSSEGAWEEVIGEQDF. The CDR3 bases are TGTACCAGCAGTGAAGGAGCGTGGGAGGAGGTTATCGGAGAGCAGGACTTC.

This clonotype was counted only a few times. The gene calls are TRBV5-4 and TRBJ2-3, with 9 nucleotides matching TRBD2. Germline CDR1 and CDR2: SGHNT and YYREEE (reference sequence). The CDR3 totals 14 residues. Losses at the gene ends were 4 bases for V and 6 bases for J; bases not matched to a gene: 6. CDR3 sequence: CASSTRGGHDTQYF. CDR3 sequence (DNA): TGTGCCAGCAGCACGCGGGGGGGCCATGATACGCAGTATTTT. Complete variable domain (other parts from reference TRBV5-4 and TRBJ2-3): ETGVTQSPTHLIKTRGQQVTLRCSSQSGHNTVSWYQQALGQGPQFIFQYYREEENGRGNFPPRFSGLQFPNYSSELNVNALELDDSALYLCASSTRGGHDTQYFGPGTRLTVL.

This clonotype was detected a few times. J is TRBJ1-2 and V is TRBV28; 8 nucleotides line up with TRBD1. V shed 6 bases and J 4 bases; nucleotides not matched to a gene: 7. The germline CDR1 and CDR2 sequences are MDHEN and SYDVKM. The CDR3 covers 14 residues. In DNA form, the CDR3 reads TGTGCCAGCAGCTTCAGGGGGCGACGCTATGGCTACACCTTC. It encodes CASSFRGRRYGYTF.

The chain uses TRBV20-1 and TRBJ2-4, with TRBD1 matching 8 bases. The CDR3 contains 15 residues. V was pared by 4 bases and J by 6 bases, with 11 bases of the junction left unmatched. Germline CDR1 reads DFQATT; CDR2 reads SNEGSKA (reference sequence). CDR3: CSAIQPGQGSNIQYF. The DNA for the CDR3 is TGCAGTGCTATTCAGCCCGGACAGGGATCAAACATTCAGTACTTC.

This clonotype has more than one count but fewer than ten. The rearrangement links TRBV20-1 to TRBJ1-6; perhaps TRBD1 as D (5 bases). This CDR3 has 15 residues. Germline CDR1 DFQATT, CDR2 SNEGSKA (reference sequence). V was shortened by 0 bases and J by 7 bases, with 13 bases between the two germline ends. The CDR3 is CSARDGREGNSPLHF. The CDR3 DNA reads TGCAGTGCTAGAGATGGGAGGGAGGGGAATTCACCCCTCCACTTT.

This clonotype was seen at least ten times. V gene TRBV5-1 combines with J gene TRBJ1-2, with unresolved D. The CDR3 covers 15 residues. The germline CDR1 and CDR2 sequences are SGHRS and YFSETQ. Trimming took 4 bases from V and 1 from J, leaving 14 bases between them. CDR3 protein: CASSRHRTVNYGYTF. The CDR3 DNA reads TGCGCCAGCAGCCGCCACCGGACCGTTAACTATGGCTACACCTTC.

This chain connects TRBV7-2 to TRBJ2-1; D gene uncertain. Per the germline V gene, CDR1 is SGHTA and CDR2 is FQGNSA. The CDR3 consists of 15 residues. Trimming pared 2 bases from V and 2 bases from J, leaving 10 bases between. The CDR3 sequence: CASSLFATAYNEQFF. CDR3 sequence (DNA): TGTGCCAGCAGCTTATTTGCTACGGCCTACAATGAGCAGTTCTTC.